The 24 T cell receptor beta chains presented below share a single source sample, sequenced in a study of T cell responses to AZD1222 COVID-19 vaccine. Assay: immunoSEQ multiplex PCR; the TCRdb copy retains only in-frame clones and omits some. The sample holds some 120,000 clones, 75% to 90% seen once. The sample consisted of peripheral blood, taken on day 0 of MenACWY control vaccination. Receptors were obtained from an adult in good health.

The CDR3 DNA follows: TGTGCCAGCAGATCCAACCTACTAGCGATCCACAATGAGCAGTTCTTC. Translating it yields CASRSNLLAIHNEQFF. The chain carries TRBV28 and TRBJ2-1; TRBD2 matches 7 bases. V lost 6 bases and J lost 5; bases outside the gene matches: 13. There are 16 residues in the CDR3. CDR1 and CDR2 from the germline V gene are MDHEN and SYDVKM.

The chain carries TRBV9 and TRBJ2-1; weak D call: TRBD1 (5 bases). CDR1 is SGDLS, CDR2 YYNGEE, per germline. The CDR3 is made up of 14 amino acids. The ends were cut back, 4 bases at V and 8 bases at J, with 16 bases in the middle. The CDR3 reads CASSLDHQGYEQFF. CDR3 nucleotides: TGTGCCAGCAGCTTAGACCATCAGGGCTATGAGCAGTTCTTC.

The V and J genes are TRBV5-1 and TRBJ1-4, with TRBD1 identical over 9 bases. V trimming: 3 bases; J trimming: 5 bases; junction bases outside the gene matches: 5. Germline V lookup: CDR1 SGHRS, CDR2 YFSETQ. This CDR3 comprises 15 residues. The CDR3 reads CASSWTGTGNEKLFF. The CDR3 DNA follows: TGCGCCAGCAGCTGGACCGGGACAGGGAATGAAAAACTGTTTTTT.

The V and J genes are TRBV7-9 and TRBJ1-5; 7 positions match TRBD1. This CDR3 comprises 13 residues. Germline V lookup: CDR1 SEHNR, CDR2 FQNEAQ (reference sequence). V trimming: 8 bases; J trimming: 6 bases; junction bases outside the gene matches: 7. CDR3 sequence reads: CASSNDRAQPQHF. The CDR3 nucleotides are TGTGCCAGCTCGAATGACAGGGCTCAGCCCCAGCATTTT.

This chain links TRBV14 with TRBJ2-1, with 7 nucleotides matching TRBD2. Per germline, CDR1 SGHDN and CDR2 FVKESK. The CDR3 totals 15 residues. V dropped 4 bases and J dropped 7; count of bases not matched to a gene: 10. The CDR3 loop is CASSRGTTSVNEQFF. The CDR3 coding sequence is TGTGCCAGCAGCCGAGGGACTACCTCCGTGAATGAGCAGTTCTTC. Full variable domain (missing parts from reference TRBV14 and TRBJ2-1): EAGVTQFPSHSVIEKGQTVTLRCDPISGHDNLYWYRRVMGKEIKFLLHFVKESKQDESGMPNNRFLAERTGGTYSTLKVQPAELEDSGVYFCASSRGTTSVNEQFFGPGTRLTVL.

The rearrangement uses TRBV29-1 and TRBJ2-1; D may be TRBD1 (5 bases). Germline V gives CDR1 SQVTM, CDR2 ANQGSEA. Trimming shortened V by 4 bases and J by 8 bases, and 12 bases separated the two germline ends. CDR3 length: 12 residues. The CDR3 coding sequence is TGCAGCGTTGGAAGGGGAAGGGATGAGCAGTTCTTC. This translates into CSVGRGRDEQFF.

The chain uses TRBV19 and TRBJ2-7; 11 nucleotides align to TRBD2. The germline CDR1 and CDR2 sequences are LNHDA and SQIVND (reference sequence). The CDR3 totals 15 residues. J lost 3 bases, V lost 4 bases, and 5 bases had no gene match. As DNA, the CDR3 is TGTGCCAGTAGTACCATCCTAGCGGGAGGCTACGAGCAGTACTTC. Its protein is CASSTILAGGYEQYF.

The rearrangement uses TRBV11-3 and TRBJ1-1; 9 nucleotides match TRBD1. Per germline, CDR1 SGHNT and CDR2 YENEEA. There are 15 residues in the CDR3. V lost 1 base to trimming and J lost 0 bases; unmatched junction nucleotides: 0. The CDR3 DNA sequence: TGTGCCAGCAGCTTAGGGGACAGGGTGAACACTGAAGCTTTCTTT. Translated: CASSLGDRVNTEAFF. The full variable domain, its missing parts supplied by reference TRBV11-3 and TRBJ1-1, is EAGVVQSPRYKIIEKKQPVAFWCNPISGHNTLYWYLQNLGQGPELLIRYENEEAVDDSQLPKDRFSAERLKGVDSTLKIQPAELGDSAVYLCASSLGDRVNTEAFFGQGTRLTVV.

J is TRBJ1-5 and V is TRBV5-4; D not resolved. Germline CDR1 is SGHNT and CDR2 is YYREEE (reference sequence). The V end was cut by 4 bases, the J end by 0 bases, with 5 bases between. CDR3 length equals 13 residues. CDR3 region: CASSIDSNQPQHF. CDR3 nucleotides: TGTGCCAGCAGCATAGATAGCAATCAGCCCCAGCATTTT.

This clone was counted a single time. In DNA, the CDR3 is TGTGCCAGCAGTTACTTTGGGTCCTATAGCAATCAGCCCCAGCATTTT. Its translation: CASSYFGSYSNQPQHF. The V and J genes are TRBV6-2 or TRBV6-3 and TRBJ1-5; D not certain. Trimming stripped 1 base from V and 0 bases from J, with 10 bases between. The CDR3 runs to 16 residues. Germline V gene lookup returns CDR1 MNHEY and CDR2 SVGEGT.

This clone was observed a few times. The chain combines TRBV5-4 with TRBJ1-3; TRBD1 aligns across 9 bases. Germline V gives CDR1 SGHNT, CDR2 YYREEE (reference sequence). The CDR3 consists of 15 residues. V shed 4 bases and J 8 bases; nucleotides not matched to a gene: 10. CDR3 nucleotide sequence: TGTGCCAGCAGCCGGCGGACAGGGGAAAAGGACACCATATATTTT. This encodes CASSRRTGEKDTIYF.

The chain uses TRBV9 and TRBJ1-2, with 7 bases that match TRBD1. From germline, CDR1 is SGDLS and CDR2 YYNGEE. J lost 3 bases, V lost 4 bases, and 9 bases had no gene match. CDR3 size: 15 residues. This CDR3 reads CASSITTGIDYGYTF. CDR3 DNA sequence: TGTGCCAGCAGCATCACGACAGGGATCGACTATGGCTACACCTTC.

The rearrangement uses TRBV7-2 and TRBJ2-1; 9 bases line up with TRBD2. The CDR3 consists of 17 residues. Germline assignment: CDR1 SGHTA and CDR2 FQGNSA. Trimming took 5 bases from V and 5 from J; bases not matched to a gene: 13. CDR3 coding DNA: TGTGCCAGCAGCCCCAAAAGGCGGGAGGGCGGCAACAATGAGCAGTTCTTC. The encoded protein is CASSPKRREGGNNEQFF.

This chain uses TRBV7-2 with TRBJ2-3; TRBD2 matches at 12 bases. The CDR3 is 16 amino acids. The J segment lost 1 base and the V segment lost 5 bases, leaving 4 bases of the junction unmatched. Germline V gives CDR1 SGHTA, CDR2 FQGNSA. The CDR3 DNA reads as TGTGCCAGCAGCGACGGACTAGCGGGACGCACAGATACGCAGTATTTT. Its translation is CASSDGLAGRTDTQYF.

The V gene is TRBV24-1, the J gene TRBJ1-2; 8 bases map to TRBD1. CDR3 length: 13 amino acids. After removal of 5 bases from V and 7 bases from J, the junction contained 5 bases not matched to a gene. Germline V CDR1 and CDR2: KGHDR, SFDVKD. CDR3 nucleotides: TGTGCCACCAGTGGGGACAGGTCGGGTGGCTACACCTTC. Translating gives CATSGDRSGGYTF.

The chain employs TRBV13 and TRBJ1-2; 9 bases agree with TRBD1. From germline, CDR1 is PRHDT and CDR2 FYEKMQ (reference sequence). J lost 8 bases, V lost 7 bases, and 8 bases had no gene match. This CDR3 has 13 amino acids. The CDR3: CASTPQGAQGYTF. For the CDR3, the DNA is TGTGCCAGCACCCCACAGGGGGCTCAAGGCTACACCTTC.

The V call is TRBV27, the J call TRBJ2-3, with 10 bases matching TRBD2. The CDR3 contains 15 residues. The germline V gene encodes CDR1 MNHEY and CDR2 SMNVEV (reference sequence). Germline trimming cut 2 bases from V and 10 bases from J; bases unmatched to any gene: 9. For the CDR3, the DNA is TGTGCCAGCAGTTTAGTACCCAGCGGGAGGGCCGCGCAGTATTTT. Protein product: CASSLVPSGRAAQYF.

DNA for the CDR3: TGTGCCAGCAGCACCTTAACAGGGGGCCCCCGGACTAGCGGGATACCTGAGCAGTTCTTC. It is translated as CASSTLTGGPRTSGIPEQFF. J is TRBJ2-1 and V is TRBV5-4, with TRBD2 matching over 12 bases. CDR1 is SGHNT, CDR2 YYREEE, per germline (reference sequence). Unmatched junction bases numbered 23, after V lost 4 bases and J lost 9 bases. This CDR3 comprises 20 residues.

V and J are TRBV19 and TRBJ2-1, with D tentatively TRBD2 (5 bases). This CDR3 region has 16 residues. The germline V and J ends were trimmed by 7 bases and 7 bases, with 23 bases remaining between them. Germline loops: CDR1 LNHDA, CDR2 SQIVND (reference sequence). In nucleotides, the CDR3 is TGTGCCAGTACCATAGGAACTCGGGGAGTGGGAAATGAGCAGTTCTTC. Its protein is CASTIGTRGVGNEQFF. The entire variable domain, with the rest obtained from reference TRBV19 and TRBJ2-1, is as follows: DGGITQSPKYLFRKEGQNVTLSCEQNLNHDAMYWYRQDPGQGLRLIYYSQIVNDFQKGDIAEGYSVSREKKESFPLTVTSAQKNPTAFYLCASTIGTRGVGNEQFFGPGTRLTVL.

A single count supports this clone. The chain uses TRBV6-2 or TRBV6-3 and TRBJ2-1, with 8 bases aligning to TRBD2. Trimming cost V 5 bases and J 7 bases; bases outside gene matches: 7. The CDR3 contains 14 residues. Looked up from germline, CDR1 is MNHEY and CDR2 is SVGEGT. CDR3 nucleotide sequence: TGTGCCAGCAGTACTCTAGCGGGCTCTAATGAGCAGTTCTTC. Protein sequence: CASSTLAGSNEQFF.

The chain employs TRBV3-1 (or the pseudogene TRBV3-2) and TRBJ2-1; 8 bases fit TRBD1. Germline V gene data show CDR1 as LGHDT and CDR2 as YNNKEL (reference sequence). V trimming: 4 bases; J trimming: 8 bases; junction bases outside the gene matches: 10. The CDR3 has 15 amino acids. The CDR3 loop reads CASSLDRGPRYEQFF. The DNA of the CDR3 is TGTGCCAGCAGCCTCGACAGGGGCCCTAGGTATGAGCAGTTCTTC.

This clone was seen only once. The chain employs TRBV29-1 and TRBJ2-1; maybe TRBD1 (5 bases). V was shortened by 3 bases and J by 3 bases, with 15 bases between the two germline ends. Germline CDR1 reads SQVTM; CDR2 reads ANQGSEA. The length of the CDR3 is 15 residues. The CDR3 nucleotides read TGCAGCGTTGACCGGACAATTTTCCTCTACAATGAGCAGTTCTTC. Translating gives CSVDRTIFLYNEQFF.

The chain has TRBV5-1 and TRBJ2-7; TRBD2 matches 15 bases. The CDR3 extends over 22 amino acids. From germline, CDR1 is SGHRS and CDR2 YFSETQ. J lost 0 bases, V lost 4 bases, and 20 bases had no gene match. The CDR3 DNA sequence: TGCGCCAGCAGCCCAGGGACGGACAGGGGACTAGCGGGAGGACGCAACTCCTACGAGCAGTACTTC. It yields the protein CASSPGTDRGLAGGRNSYEQYF.

The CDR3, as DNA: TGTGCCAGCAGCTTTGTTTGGACCGGGGAGCTGTTTTTT. This codes for CASSFVWTGELFF. The chain uses TRBV7-2 and TRBJ2-2; D uncertain. V was shortened by 3 bases and J by 5 bases, with 7 bases between the two germline ends. The CDR3 is made up of 13 amino acids. Germline V gives CDR1 SGHTA, CDR2 FQGNSA.